This T cell receptor beta chain is drawn from a study of cytomegalovirus exposure and HLA in healthy donors. With 60 Vbeta and 13 Jbeta primers, the PCR was carried out. Using immunoSEQ multiplex PCR, the repertoire was profiled, and TCRdb retains in-frame clones only, with some absent. The sample records under 200,000 clones, approximately 70% being singletons. Germline CDR1 reads MNHEY; CDR2 reads SVGAGI. The CDR3 length is 13 residues. V lost 5 bases, J lost 4 bases, and 11 bases lay in between. V gene TRBV6-5 combines with J gene TRBJ1-2; D call uncertain. Sequenced sample: PBMCs. This clonotype originated in a woman aged 30 to 39 in good health and CMV-seronegative. DNA for the CDR3: TGTGCCAGCAGTGTGGTACAGTCCTATGGCTACACCTTC. Translation gives CASSVVQSYGYTF.